One and the same sample provided the 29 T cell receptor beta chains below, sequenced in a study of identical twins (TCRdb year 2016). Receptor libraries were prepared by 5' RACE. TCRdb records Illumina HiSeq 2000 as the sequencer. The raw public reads went through TCRdb reprocessing: fastp at Q25, MiXCR clone calling, in-frame beta chains kept. One record per CDR3 amino acid sequence lists the most common genes and DNA. This sample holds 500,000 or so distinct CDR3 sequences; 22% were observed only once. The ten largest clones capture around 0.9% of the sample. This same sample was also part of a study on T cells expressing NK-cell markers.

The sequenced material came from CD4+ T cells sorted from blood. These receptors were taken from a woman between 18 and 29 years old in good health.

This clonotype turned up a few times. This chain joins TRBV10-3 and TRBJ1-2, with D possibly TRBD1 on 6 matching bases. CDR3 size: 15 residues. The germline V gene encodes CDR1 ENHRY and CDR2 SYGVKD. V was shortened by 3 bases and J by 6 bases, with 17 bases between the two germline ends. CDR3 loop: CAISDPAGGGDGYTF. In nucleotides, the CDR3 is TGTGCCATCAGTGACCCCGCGGGGGGCGGGGATGGCTACACCTTC.

The genes are TRBV24-1 and TRBJ2-1, with a tentative D call TRBD2 (5 bases). The CDR3 consists of 13 residues. V was clipped by 4 bases and J by 10 bases, with 13 bases between them. Germline V lookup: CDR1 KGHDR, CDR2 SFDVKD. The DNA for the CDR3 is TGTGCCACCAGTGACCCCGATACGGGGGAGCAGTTCTTC. Its protein is CATSDPDTGEQFF.

The chain links TRBV20-1 to TRBJ2-7; a possible D gene is TRBD1 (6 bases). Germline V gene lookup returns CDR1 DFQATT and CDR2 SNEGSKA (reference sequence). The CDR3 loop spans 13 amino acids. V was clipped by 6 bases and J by 4 bases, with 16 bases between them. The CDR3 is CSASWGHTYEQYF. The CDR3 DNA sequence: TGCAGTGCGAGCTGGGGACACACGTACGAGCAGTACTTC.

The rearrangement links TRBV7-9 to TRBJ2-1, with D possibly TRBD2 on 5 matching bases. Germline V gene sequence: CDR1 SEHNR, CDR2 FQNEAQ (reference sequence). V shed 5 bases and J shed 8 bases, with 16 bases lying between them. The CDR3 has 14 residues. CDR3 nucleotide sequence: TGTGCCAGCAGCAATCGACTACCCGGGGATGAGCAGTTCTTC. It yields the protein CASSNRLPGDEQFF.

The V call is TRBV30, the J call TRBJ1-2; D is unclear. There are 10 residues in the CDR3. V lost 6 bases to trimming and J lost 3 bases, with 5 bases between them. The germline gives CDR1 GTSNPN, CDR2 SVGIG (reference sequence). CDR3 protein: CACTDYGYTF. DNA of the CDR3: TGTGCCTGTACAGACTATGGCTACACCTTC.

The chain employs TRBV20-1 and TRBJ2-1; 8 bases are shared with TRBD1. CDR1 DFQATT and CDR2 SNEGSKA come from the germline V gene (reference sequence). The ends lost 3 bases at V and 8 bases at J; junction bases unmatched: 9. CDR3 length: 14 amino acids. The CDR3 nucleotides read TGCAGTGCTAGTAGACAGGGGTTTTCTGATGAGCAGTTCTTC. As protein: CSASRQGFSDEQFF.

This chain joins TRBV7-2 and TRBJ2-2; tentatively, D is TRBD1 (6 bases). The germline CDR1 and CDR2 sequences are SGHTA and FQGNSA. Trimming shortened V by 6 bases and J by 4 bases, and 15 bases separated the two germline ends. The CDR3 totals 15 residues. The DNA for the CDR3 is TGTGCCAGCAGTCTAGACAGGTCAACCACCGGGGAGCTGTTTTTT. Encoded protein: CASSLDRSTTGELFF.

This clonotype occurred a few times. The V gene is TRBV10-1, the J gene TRBJ2-1; 7 nucleotides agree with TRBD2. With V trimmed by 6 bases and J by 4 bases, 9 bases remained unmatched. This CDR3 is 15 amino acids long. Germline V gene lookup returns CDR1 WNHNN and CDR2 SYGVQD (reference sequence). CDR3 amino acids: CASSPGTNLYNEQFF. CDR3 coding DNA: TGCGCCAGCAGCCCCGGGACTAACCTATACAATGAGCAGTTCTTC.

The chain joins TRBV24-1 to TRBJ2-3; 9 bases line up with TRBD1. Per germline, CDR1 KGHDR and CDR2 SFDVKD. CDR3 size: 14 residues. The junction had 5 bases not matched to a gene; V was cut back by 5 bases and J by 6 bases. CDR3 DNA sequence: TGTGCCACCAGTGCCACAGGGGGCCTGGATACGCAGTATTTT. It codes for CATSATGGLDTQYF.

The chain couples TRBV7-2 to TRBJ2-7, with 7 positions matching TRBD1. The CDR3 covers 15 residues. V lost 3 bases to trimming and J lost 0 bases; unmatched junction nucleotides: 5. From germline, CDR1 is SGHTA and CDR2 FQGNSA. CDR3 loop: CASSFGQVYSYEQYF. In nucleotides, the CDR3 is TGTGCCAGCAGCTTCGGACAGGTCTACTCCTACGAGCAGTACTTC.

This clonotype has a handful of counts. The chain couples TRBV7-9 to TRBJ2-1; no clear D. V was clipped by 5 bases and J by 7 bases, with 9 bases between them. The germline gives CDR1 SEHNR, CDR2 FQNEAQ (reference sequence). This CDR3 is 12 amino acids long. CDR3 region: CASSKTQNEQFF. The DNA for the CDR3 is TGTGCCAGCAGCAAAACTCAGAATGAGCAGTTCTTC.

This clonotype was counted ten times or more. The chain recombines TRBV27 with TRBJ1-3; TRBD1 matches at 7 bases. The V gene's germline CDR1 is MNHEY and CDR2 SMNVEV (reference sequence). This CDR3 has 15 residues. The trim removed 5 bases at V and 2 bases at J, leaving 6 bases unmatched. The CDR3 nucleotides are TGTGCCAGCAGTCCAAACAGGGGAGCTGGAAACACCATATATTTT. This sequence encodes CASSPNRGAGNTIYF.

The chain combines TRBV20-1 with TRBJ2-7; 7 bases fit TRBD2. Trimming took 6 bases from V and 3 from J; bases not matched to a gene: 8. Germline assignment: CDR1 DFQATT and CDR2 SNEGSKA (reference sequence). The CDR3 has 13 amino acids. The CDR3 region is CSARTSSFYEQYF. CDR3 sequence (DNA): TGCAGTGCCAGGACTAGTTCCTTCTACGAGCAGTACTTC.

The chain is built from TRBV20-1 and TRBJ1-6; no clear D gene. Germline assignment: CDR1 DFQATT and CDR2 SNEGSKA (reference sequence). There are 13 residues in the CDR3. Deletions cut 6 bases from V and 10 bases from J, with 16 bases between. CDR3: CSARRELRSPLHF. The CDR3 DNA reads TGCAGTGCGCGAAGGGAACTACGGTCACCCCTCCACTTT.

The chain has TRBV18 and TRBJ1-1; D gene uncertain. This CDR3 is 12 amino acids long. The V end lost 5 bases, the J end lost 3 bases, and 7 bases lay between the germline ends. Per germline, CDR1 KGHSH and CDR2 LQKENI. The CDR3 loop reads CASSVRYTEAFF. DNA of the CDR3: TGTGCCAGCTCAGTACGGTACACTGAAGCTTTCTTT.

The V and J genes are TRBV4-3 and TRBJ2-4, with TRBD2 matching 7 bases. With 1 base clipped from V and 6 bases from J, the junction kept 12 bases outside the gene matches. Looked up from germline, CDR1 is LGHNA and CDR2 is YSLEER. The CDR3 runs to 17 residues. CDR3: CASSQGSAGAGINIQYF. The CDR3 DNA reads TGCGCCAGCAGCCAAGGTTCTGCGGGAGCGGGTATAAACATTCAGTACTTC.

Note on this clonotype: An end of the junction differs from the germline gene, which may be a read error. The V and J genes are TRBV20-1 and TRBJ2-2, with 7 bases matching TRBD2. CDR3 length: 13 residues. Per the germline V gene, CDR1 is DFQATT and CDR2 is SNEGSKA (reference sequence). Here the CDR3 reads CSARERVGGGLFF. CDR3 nucleotides: TGCAGTGCTCGGGAGAGAGTTGGCGGGGGGCTGTTTTTT.

The J gene is TRBJ2-7, the V gene TRBV27, with TRBD1 matching over 7 bases. Germline trimming cut 6 bases from V and 5 bases from J; bases unmatched to any gene: 13. This CDR3 has 15 amino acids. Germline CDR1 reads MNHEY; CDR2 reads SMNVEV (reference sequence). The CDR3, as DNA: TGTGCCAGCAGGCCTCGGACAGGCGGGTTGAACGAGCAGTACTTC. Protein sequence: CASRPRTGGLNEQYF.

CDR3 nucleotide sequence: TGCAGTGCTATACTATGGGACACTGAAGCTTTCTTT. It is translated as CSAILWDTEAFF. V and J are TRBV20-1 and TRBJ1-1; D is uncertain. V was cut by 4 bases and J by 3 bases, with 9 bases left in between. This CDR3 contains 12 residues. The germline V gene encodes CDR1 DFQATT and CDR2 SNEGSKA (reference sequence).

The gene calls are TRBV6-1 and TRBJ2-5; 8 nucleotides align to TRBD1. The CDR3 is 13 residues long. CDR1 is MNHNS and CDR2 is SASEGT in the germline V gene. With V trimmed by 7 bases and J by 4 bases, 5 bases remained unmatched. CDR3 coding DNA: TGTGCCAGCAAAACGGGACAGGTAGAGACCCAGTACTTC. Encoded protein: CASKTGQVETQYF.

This clonotype was seen repeatedly, ten times or more. This chain connects TRBV10-3 to TRBJ2-3, with TRBD2 as a possible D gene (6 bases). V dropped 5 bases and J dropped 4 bases, with 16 bases sitting between them. The germline V gene encodes CDR1 ENHRY and CDR2 SYGVKD. This CDR3 spans 15 amino acids. The CDR3: CAISSGVKRSDTQYF. The CDR3 nucleotides are TGTGCCATCAGTTCGGGGGTAAAACGTTCAGATACGCAGTATTTT.

The gene calls are TRBV20-1 and TRBJ1-5, with D possibly matching TRBD1 (5 bases). The germline V gene encodes CDR1 DFQATT and CDR2 SNEGSKA (reference sequence). Trimming left V 2 bases short and J 2 bases short, with 13 bases between. The CDR3 covers 15 residues. The CDR3 spells CSARTGGGGNQPQHF. CDR3 DNA sequence: TGCAGTGCTAGAACGGGGGGAGGTGGCAATCAGCCCCAGCATTTT.

This clonotype was counted a few times. The gene calls are TRBV5-1 and TRBJ2-5; no reliable D call. CDR3 length: 15 amino acids. V lost 4 bases and J 0 bases, leaving 13 bases between the germline ends. CDR1 is SGHRS and CDR2 is YFSETQ in the germline V gene. The CDR3 sequence: CASSLNPAYQETQYF. CDR3 coding DNA: TGCGCCAGCAGCCTAAATCCGGCGTACCAAGAGACCCAGTACTTC.

The chain employs TRBV10-3 and TRBJ2-7; no firm D call. Trimming took off 6 bases at V and 5 bases at J, with 11 bases between the two ends. This CDR3 comprises 12 residues. Germline CDR1 and CDR2: ENHRY and SYGVKD. CDR3 sequence (DNA): TGTGCCATCAGGGCGACTGGGGACGAGCAGTACTTC. It codes for CAIRATGDEQYF.

Ten or more counts support this clonotype. V gene TRBV27 combines with J gene TRBJ2-1, with TRBD2 identical over 11 bases. Germline values: CDR1 MNHEY, CDR2 SMNVEV (reference sequence). This CDR3 spans 18 amino acids. V shed 0 bases, J shed 4 bases, and the junction held 8 bases outside the gene matches. The CDR3 nucleotides are TGTGCCAGCAGTTTATCACCTTCTAGCGGGAGGTTGTACAATGAGCAGTTCTTC. Translated, it gives CASSLSPSSGRLYNEQFF.

This clonotype appeared a few times. The rearrangement joins TRBV29-1 to TRBJ2-1; 10 bases map to TRBD1. V shed 3 bases and J 4 bases; nucleotides not matched to a gene: 3. Germline loops: CDR1 SQVTM, CDR2 ANQGSEA. The CDR3 has 14 residues. The CDR3 here is CSVDKGQGYNEQFF. The CDR3, as DNA: TGCAGCGTTGACAAGGGACAGGGGTACAATGAGCAGTTCTTC.

Only a few counts were recorded for this clonotype. The chain carries TRBV9 and TRBJ1-2, with TRBD1 matching 10 bases. The CDR3 is 15 residues long. Germline V CDR1 and CDR2: SGDLS, YYNGEE. With 0 bases clipped from V and 7 bases from J, the junction kept 6 bases outside the gene matches. DNA of the CDR3: TGTGCCAGCAGCGTAGCGGGGGACAGGGGATCTGGCTACACCTTC. Its translation is CASSVAGDRGSGYTF.

This clonotype turned up a few times. This chain joins TRBV9 and TRBJ1-2, with 8 bases that match TRBD1. CDR1 is SGDLS and CDR2 is YYNGEE in the germline V gene. J gave up 4 bases and V 3 bases, and 11 bases lay outside the gene matches. The CDR3 spans 16 residues. In nucleotides, the CDR3 is TGTGCCAGCAGCGGGGACAGGCTTACCCCGGGCTATGGCTACACCTTC. Encoded protein: CASSGDRLTPGYGYTF.

This clonotype was observed a few times. The rearrangement joins TRBV5-1 to TRBJ2-7; 10 bases line up with TRBD1. Germline V CDR1 and CDR2: SGHRS, YFSETQ. Trimming took 6 bases from V and 4 from J; bases not matched to a gene: 7. This CDR3 has 14 residues. Here the CDR3 reads CASKPPDRGYEQYF. The CDR3 coding sequence is TGCGCCAGCAAACCCCCGGACAGGGGGTACGAGCAGTACTTC.